These T cell receptor beta chains were read from a single sample in a study of T-cell memory formation after mild COVID-19. TCRdb called the 5' RACE reads again in MiXCR, with one record for every CDR3 protein. Seen here are fewer than 40,000 distinct CDR3 sequences, 7% to 8% observed once, and the top ten hold 25% to 30%. The sample was PBMCs or a T cell subset sorted from them (not recorded which). The receptors were gathered from a man younger than 30 who had mild COVID-19 (a few samples of this study predate the infection). Cell type and time point are not known. Both conserved end residues are part of each CDR3. D genes are given only for firm matches. Where a row states a size, it is once, few, many or the class of an expanded clone; other rows omit it.

TRBV5-1	many	TRBJ2-1	TRBD2	TGCGCCAGCAGCTTGGTTGTCCTAGCGGGGGGCCGCTACAATGAGCAGTTCTTC	CASSLVVLAGGRYNEQFF
TRBV2	NA	TRBJ2-1	NA	TGTGCCAGCAGTCGGACCGGGGTTGGGCATGAGCAGTTCTTC	CASSRTGVGHEQFF
TRBV27	many	TRBJ2-7	TRBD1	TGTGCCAGCAGGACTGGACAGGGCTACGAGCAGTACTTC	CASRTGQGYEQYF
TRBV7-3	NA	TRBJ2-2	NA	TGTGCCAGCAGCTTTTACTTGAACACCGGGGAGCTGTTTTTT	CASSFYLNTGELFF
TRBV2	many	TRBJ1-5	TRBD1	TGTGCCAGTAAACCAACAGGGGGTCAGCCCCAGCATTTT	CASKPTGGQPQHF
TRBV5-1	many	TRBJ1-2	NA	TGCGCCAGCAGGCTAAGTACAGCATTCTTTGGCTACACCTTC	CASRLSTAFFGYTF
TRBV20-1	many	TRBJ1-2	NA	TGCAGTGCTAGCAGGGTAGAGGGTGGCTACACCTTC	CSASRVEGGYTF
TRBV18	NA	TRBJ1-2	TRBD1	TGTGCCAGCTCACCATTGACAGGGCGCAACTATGGCTACACCTTC	CASSPLTGRNYGYTF
TRBV7-9	many	TRBJ2-1	TRBD2	TGTGCCAGCAGTCCGATTAGCGGGTATCGCTTCTTC	CASSPISGYRFF
TRBV6-1	many	TRBJ1-2	NA	TGTGCCAGCAGCCTACAAGACAACTATGGCTACACCTTC	CASSLQDNYGYTF
TRBV11-2	many	TRBJ2-5	NA	TGTGCCAGCAGCTTAGATAATAGGGCCAGGGAAGAGACCCAGTACTTC	CASSLDNRAREETQYF
TRBV3-1	few	TRBJ1-6	NA	TGTGCCAGCAGCCAAGACGGGTTCAAGGCACCCCTCCACTTT	CASSQDGFKAPLHF
TRBV4-1	many	TRBJ2-3	NA	TGCGCCAGCAGCCAAGTGCCCGGTGGTGCGCAGTATTTT	CASSQVPGGAQYF
TRBV20-1	few	TRBJ2-1	NA	TGCAGTGCTAGTAGGGGTAGTGAGCAGTTCTTC	CSASRGSEQFF
TRBV6-5	many	TRBJ1-2	TRBD1	TGTGCCAGCAGCTTCCGGGACAGGGCATATGGCTACACCTTC	CASSFRDRAYGYTF
TRBV7-6	many	TRBJ2-3	NA	TGTGCCAGCAGCTTAGCGTGGGCTAGCGGCACAGATACGCAGTATTTT	CASSLAWASGTDTQYF
TRBV5-4	NA	TRBJ2-2	NA	TGTGCCAGCAGCTTGGGCGGGCGGGGCACCGGGGAGCTGTTTTTT	CASSLGGRGTGELFF
TRBV6-5	NA	TRBJ1-4	NA	TGTGCCAGCAGTTACTCGGGCCATGAAGGGGAAAAACTGTTTTTT	CASSYSGHEGEKLFF
TRBV27	NA	TRBJ1-6	NA	TGTGCCAGCAGTTTCTATAATTCACCCCTCCACTTT	CASSFYNSPLHF
TRBV10-1	many	TRBJ1-1	NA	TGCGCCAGTAGAGCGGGCAGGGACACTGAAGCTTTCTTT	CASRAGRDTEAFF
TRBV5-1	many	TRBJ2-1	NA	TGCGCCAGCAGCTTGCTAGGACAGTACAATGAGCAGTTCTTC	CASSLLGQYNEQFF
TRBV4-2	NA	TRBJ1-3	NA	TGTGCCAGCAGCCAAGGTCGTAACTCTGGAAACACCATATATTTT	CASSQGRNSGNTIYF
TRBV7-2	NA	TRBJ1-4	NA	TGTGCCAGCAGCTTAGGAAGGGCAACTAATGAAAAACTGTTTTTT	CASSLGRATNEKLFF
TRBV7-2	many	TRBJ2-1	TRBD1	TGTGCCAGCAGCTTAGACAGGGGGTACAATGAGCAGTTCTTC	CASSLDRGYNEQFF
TRBV20-1	few	TRBJ1-5	TRBD1	TGCAGTGCTAGAGTTAACAGGGGTGGGGATCAGCCCCAGCATTTT	CSARVNRGGDQPQHF
TRBV7-9	many	TRBJ2-7	TRBD2	TGTGCCAGCAGCCCCCCCGGGACGGGAGGATCCGAGCAGTACTTC	CASSPPGTGGSEQYF
TRBV5-1	NA	TRBJ2-2	NA	TGCGCCAGCAGCTCCACAGAGGCCGGGGAGCTGTTTTTT	CASSSTEAGELFF
TRBV20-1	many	TRBJ2-7	NA	TGCAGTGCTAGAAACCGGGACCGTTACTACGAGCAGTACTTC	CSARNRDRYYEQYF
TRBV4-3	large	TRBJ2-6	TRBD2	TGCGCCAGCAGCCAGACTAGCGGTTCTGGGGCCAACGTCCTGACTTTC	CASSQTSGSGANVLTF
TRBV12-3/TRBV12-4	NA	TRBJ1-4	NA	TGTGCCAGCAGTCCTACCCCGGGGTGGGGTGTGGATGAAAAACTGTTTTTT	CASSPTPGWGVDEKLFF
TRBV5-1	many	TRBJ1-1	NA	TGCGCCAGCGGACCTGACAGGACGAACACTGAAGCTTTCTTT	CASGPDRTNTEAFF
TRBV12-3/TRBV12-4	many	TRBJ2-2	NA	TGTGCCAGCAGCCAAGGCGTTGCCGGGGAGCTGTTTTTT	CASSQGVAGELFF
TRBV5-4	many	TRBJ1-2	NA	TGTGCCAGCAGCGCCACAGGGTACTACACCTTC	CASSATGYYTF
TRBV10-3	many	TRBJ1-1	NA	TGTGCCATCAGTGAGTCACGGAGGTTCACTGAAGCGGTCTTT	CAISESRRFTEAVF
TRBV4-2	many	TRBJ2-1	NA	TGTGCCAGCAGCCCTAGTCAGGAGCGGTACAATGAGCAGTTCTTC	CASSPSQERYNEQFF
TRBV4-2	many	TRBJ1-2	NA	TGTGCCAGCAGCCAAGAGGTTCGGTCAGCCGGCAGATTTTCTATGTATCCCTATGGCTACACCTTC	CASSQEVRSAGRFSMYPYGYTF
TRBV12-3/TRBV12-4	many	TRBJ2-3	NA	TGTGCCAGCAGTTTAGGGGGGGGCGACCACCTCGGGCAGTATTTT	CASSLGGGDHLGQYF
TRBV5-1	few	TRBJ2-3	TRBD2	TGCGCCAGCAGCTTGGATCTTTCTGGCGCGGGGACTAGCACAGATAGTTTT	CASSLDLSGAGTSTDSF
TRBV6-6	few	TRBJ1-2	TRBD1	TGTGCCAGCAGTTACGGAGACAGGGGGCAGAGTAAGGGCTACACCTTC	CASSYGDRGQSKGYTF
TRBV5-1	many	TRBJ2-1	TRBD1	TGCGCCAGCACTAAACAGGGGGTAGACAATGAGCAGTTCTTC	CASTKQGVDNEQFF
TRBV5-1	many	TRBJ2-5	TRBD1	TGCGCCAGCAGCTTGGGGATAGACAGGGCTGACCGAGAGACCCAGTACTTC	CASSLGIDRADRETQYF
TRBV10-3	many	TRBJ1-3	NA	TGTGCCATCAGTGCGACAGAAAACACCATATATTTT	CAISATENTIYF
TRBV27	many	TRBJ1-2	NA	TGTGCCAGCAGCCTGACGGGAAACTATGGCTACACCTTC	CASSLTGNYGYTF
TRBV5-4	few	TRBJ1-2	TRBD1	TGTGCCAGCAGCTCTACGGACAGGGGTTCCGGCTACACCTTC	CASSSTDRGSGYTF
TRBV4-3	many	TRBJ2-1	NA	TGCGCCAGCAGCCATGAACAGGGCCCTGCCCCAAATGAGCAGTTCTTC	CASSHEQGPAPNEQFF
TRBV15	many	TRBJ1-2	NA	TGTGCCACCAGCAGAGATCGAGTTGAGGGCCGGGTAGATTATGGCTACACCTTC	CATSRDRVEGRVDYGYTF
TRBV30	few	TRBJ1-5	NA	TGTGCCTGTTCTAGGGCCGGAGGTCAGCCCCAGCATTTT	CACSRAGGQPQHF
TRBV6-4	many	TRBJ2-2	TRBD2	TGTGCCAGCAGTGAGCGGGGGGACACCGGGGAGCTGTTTTTT	CASSERGDTGELFF
TRBV7-2	many	TRBJ1-1	NA	TGTGCCAGCAGCTACCCCCTCGGGGCAGGCCCGAACACTGAAGCTTTCTTT	CASSYPLGAGPNTEAFF
TRBV20-1	few	TRBJ1-5	TRBD1	TGCAGTGCAGGCCCGGGACAGGGAGTGGCTCAGCCCCAGCATTTT	CSAGPGQGVAQPQHF
TRBV12-5	NA	TRBJ2-7	NA	TGTGCTAGTGGCCCCCAGGGTTACGAGCAGTACTTC	CASGPQGYEQYF